The entry below gives a single T cell receptor (beta chain) sequence along with its context. Its antigen is undetermined. The germline V gene encodes CDR1 KGHSH and CDR2 LQKENI. V was pared by 3 bases and J by 9 bases, with 12 bases between. This CDR3 has 13 amino acids. These data belong to a study of identical twins. Template switching (which added a universal primer site) was used, and cDNA carried unique molecular identifiers. TCRdb re-analysed the 5' RACE reads in MiXCR, keeping a single row per CDR3 protein. Of roughly 250,000 distinct CDR3 sequences in the sample, around an eighth were seen once. The study, taken as a whole, reports: Cord blood beta clonotypes present at high abundance carried fewer insertions; no such pattern appeared in memory repertoires. Weaker excess twin sharing was seen among beta out-of-frame sequences. Out-of-frame alpha sequences shared by twins showed excess low generation probability.

The chain uses TRBV18 and TRBJ2-1; D is perhaps TRBD2 (5 bases). The clonotype comes from a woman in her late teens or twenties in good health. The specimen sequenced was memory (CD45RO+) T cells sorted from blood. The CDR3 nucleotides are TGTGCCAGCTCACCGGGCACTAGAGGTGAGCAGTTCTTC. Translating gives CASSPGTRGEQFF. Filled out from reference TRBV18 and TRBJ2-1, the complete variable domain reads NAGVMQNPRHLVRRRGQEARLRCSPMKGHSHVYWYRQLPEEGLKFMVYLQKENIIDESGMPKERFSAEFPKEGPSILRIQQVVRGDSAAYFCASSPGTRGEQFFGPGTRLTVL.